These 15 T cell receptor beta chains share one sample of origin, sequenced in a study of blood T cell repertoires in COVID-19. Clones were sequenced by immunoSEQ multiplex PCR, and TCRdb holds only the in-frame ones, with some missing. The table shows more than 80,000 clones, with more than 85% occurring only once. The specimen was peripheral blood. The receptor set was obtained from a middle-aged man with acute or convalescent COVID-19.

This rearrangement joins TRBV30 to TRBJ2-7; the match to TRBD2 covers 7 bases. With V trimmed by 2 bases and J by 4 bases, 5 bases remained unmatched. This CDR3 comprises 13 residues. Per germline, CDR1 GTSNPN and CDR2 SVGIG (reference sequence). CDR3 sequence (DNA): TGTGCCTGGAGTACGGGACTATGGTACGAGCAGTACTTC. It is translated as CAWSTGLWYEQYF.

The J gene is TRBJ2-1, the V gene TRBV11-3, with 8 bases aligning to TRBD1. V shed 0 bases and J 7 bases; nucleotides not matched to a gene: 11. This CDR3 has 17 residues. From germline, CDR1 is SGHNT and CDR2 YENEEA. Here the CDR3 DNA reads TGTGCCAGCAGCTTAGATCGGGGCAGGGGGCGTAAGAATGAGCAGTTCTTC. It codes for CASSLDRGRGRKNEQFF. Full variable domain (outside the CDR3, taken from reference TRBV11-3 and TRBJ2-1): EAGVVQSPRYKIIEKKQPVAFWCNPISGHNTLYWYLQNLGQGPELLIRYENEEAVDDSQLPKDRFSAERLKGVDSTLKIQPAELGDSAVYLCASSLDRGRGRKNEQFFGPGTRLTVL.

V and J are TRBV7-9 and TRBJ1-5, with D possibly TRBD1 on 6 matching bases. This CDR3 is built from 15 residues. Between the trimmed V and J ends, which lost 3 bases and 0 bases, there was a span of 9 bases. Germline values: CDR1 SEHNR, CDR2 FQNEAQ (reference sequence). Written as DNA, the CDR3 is TGTGCCAGCAGCTTCAGGACAGATAGCAATCAGCCCCAGCATTTT. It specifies CASSFRTDSNQPQHF.

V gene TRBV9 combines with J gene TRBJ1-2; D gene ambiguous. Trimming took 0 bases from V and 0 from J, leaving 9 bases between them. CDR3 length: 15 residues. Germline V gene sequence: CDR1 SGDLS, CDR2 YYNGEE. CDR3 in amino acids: CASSVASTANYGYTF. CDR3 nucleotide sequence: TGTGCCAGCAGCGTAGCGTCAACAGCTAACTATGGCTACACCTTC.

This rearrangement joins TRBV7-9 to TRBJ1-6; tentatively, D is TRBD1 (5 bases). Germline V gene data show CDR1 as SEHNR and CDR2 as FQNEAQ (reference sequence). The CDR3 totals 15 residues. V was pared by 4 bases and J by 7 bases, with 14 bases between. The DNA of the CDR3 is TGTGCCAGCAGCTCCCGGGACTCGTTGAATTCACCCCTCCACTTT. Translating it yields CASSSRDSLNSPLHF. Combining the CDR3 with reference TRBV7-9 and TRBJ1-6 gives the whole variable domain DTGVSQNPRHKITKRGQNVTFRCDPISEHNRLYWYRQTLGQGPEFLTYFQNEAQLEKSRLLSDRFSAERPKGSFSTLEIQRTEQGDSAMYLCASSSRDSLNSPLHFGNGTRLTVT.

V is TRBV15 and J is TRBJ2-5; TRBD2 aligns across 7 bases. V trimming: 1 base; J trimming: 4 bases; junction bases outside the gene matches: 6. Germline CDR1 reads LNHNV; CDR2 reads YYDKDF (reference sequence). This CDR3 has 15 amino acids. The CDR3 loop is CATSRVAGALETQYF. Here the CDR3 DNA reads TGTGCCACCAGCAGAGTGGCGGGAGCTCTAGAGACCCAGTACTTC.

The CDR3, as DNA: TGTGCCAGTAGTTCTCTCCGGGACAGGGGGCAAGGAAACACCATATATTTT. This sequence encodes CASSSLRDRGQGNTIYF. The chain couples TRBV19 to TRBJ1-3; 12 nucleotides match TRBD1. CDR1 is LNHDA and CDR2 is SQIVND in the germline V gene (reference sequence). The CDR3 runs to 17 residues. The V and J ends lost 5 bases and 4 bases, in that order; junction bases with no gene match: 9.

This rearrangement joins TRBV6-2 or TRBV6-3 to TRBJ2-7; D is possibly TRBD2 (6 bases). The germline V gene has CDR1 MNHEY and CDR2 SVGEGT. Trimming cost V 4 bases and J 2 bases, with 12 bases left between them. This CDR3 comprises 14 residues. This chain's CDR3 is CASSWRDPPYEQYF. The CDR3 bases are TGTGCCAGCAGTTGGCGGGATCCACCCTACGAGCAGTACTTC.

In DNA form, the CDR3 reads TGTGCCAGCAGCTTGGGGGGGCTGGACTATGGCTACACCTTC. This sequence encodes CASSLGGLDYGYTF. The chain recombines TRBV5-6 with TRBJ1-2; D is perhaps TRBD1 (6 bases). This CDR3 is 14 amino acids long. CDR1 SGHDT and CDR2 YYEEEE come from the germline V gene. V was trimmed by 0 bases and J by 3 bases, leaving 9 bases between them.

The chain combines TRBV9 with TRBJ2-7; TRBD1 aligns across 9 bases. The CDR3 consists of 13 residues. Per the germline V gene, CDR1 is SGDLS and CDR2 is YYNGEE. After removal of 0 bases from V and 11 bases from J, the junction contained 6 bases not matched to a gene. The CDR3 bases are TGTGCCAGCAGCGTAGAAACTGGGACAGGGAAGTACTTC. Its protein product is CASSVETGTGKYF.

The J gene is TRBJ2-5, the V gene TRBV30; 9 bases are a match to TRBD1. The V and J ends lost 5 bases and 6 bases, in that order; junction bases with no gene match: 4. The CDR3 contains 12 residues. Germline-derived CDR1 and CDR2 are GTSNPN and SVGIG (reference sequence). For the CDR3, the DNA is TGTGCCTGGGACAGGGGGAGGCAGACCCAGTACTTC. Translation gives CAWDRGRQTQYF. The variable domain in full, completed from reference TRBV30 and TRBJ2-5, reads SQTIHQWPATLVQPVGSPLSLECTVEGTSNPNLYWYRQAAGRGLQLLFYSVGIGQISSEVPQNLSASRPQDRQFILSSKKLLLSDSGFYLCAWDRGRQTQYFGPGTRLLVL.

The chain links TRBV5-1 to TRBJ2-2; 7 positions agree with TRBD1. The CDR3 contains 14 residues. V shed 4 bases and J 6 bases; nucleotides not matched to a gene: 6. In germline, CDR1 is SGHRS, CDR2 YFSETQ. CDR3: CASSARQGPGELFF. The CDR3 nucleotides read TGCGCCAGCAGCGCCCGACAGGGACCCGGGGAGCTGTTTTTT.

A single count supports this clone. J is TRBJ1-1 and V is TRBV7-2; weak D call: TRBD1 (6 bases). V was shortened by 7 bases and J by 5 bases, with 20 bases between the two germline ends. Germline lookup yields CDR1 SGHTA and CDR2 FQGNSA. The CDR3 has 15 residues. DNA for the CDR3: TGTGCCAGCATCAAAACAGGGACGGCTTATACTGAAGCTTTCTTT. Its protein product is CASIKTGTAYTEAFF. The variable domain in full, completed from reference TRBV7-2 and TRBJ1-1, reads GAGVSQSPSNKVTEKGKDVELRCDPISGHTALYWYRQSLGQGLEFLIYFQGNSAPDKSGLPSDRFSAERTGGSVSTLTIQRTQQEDSAVYLCASIKTGTAYTEAFFGQGTRLTVV.

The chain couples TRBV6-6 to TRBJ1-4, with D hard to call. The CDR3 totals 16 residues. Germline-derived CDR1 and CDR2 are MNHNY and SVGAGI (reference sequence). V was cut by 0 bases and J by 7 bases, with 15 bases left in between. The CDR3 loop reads CASSYSMGTRVEKLFF. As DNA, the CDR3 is TGTGCCAGCAGTTACTCTATGGGCACTCGAGTTGAAAAACTGTTTTTT.

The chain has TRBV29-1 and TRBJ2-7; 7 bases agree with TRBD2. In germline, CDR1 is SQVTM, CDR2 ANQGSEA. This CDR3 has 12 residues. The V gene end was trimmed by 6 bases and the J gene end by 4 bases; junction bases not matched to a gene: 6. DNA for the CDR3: TGCAGCGTCATGCGGGAGCAATACGAGCAGTACTTC. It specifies CSVMREQYEQYF.